The sample holds one count of the clone carrying this T cell receptor beta chain. Profiling relied on immunoSEQ multiplex PCR, and the TCRdb table lists in-frame clones only, not all of them. Of approximately 71,000 clones listed, 84% were seen once; the top ten hold about 8.6%. The sample's time point: pretreatment peripheral blood. This CDR3 region has 17 residues. Germline-derived CDR1 and CDR2 are SGHRS and YFSETQ. V was cut by 0 bases and J by 0 bases, with 10 bases left in between. This specimen comes from a study of PD-L1 blockade in urothelial cancer. Across the whole study: Patients went on atezolizumab in the mid-2010s, receiving 1,200 mg intravenously every 3 weeks.

This chain uses TRBV5-1 with TRBJ1-6; no clear D gene. Sequenced here: PBMCs, sampled around atezolizumab (anti-PD-L1) treatment. This TCR was sampled from a woman aged 70 to 79 with urothelial cancer. The CDR3 DNA follows: TGCGCCAGCAGCTTGGGGTGGGAGAGCTCCTATAATTCACCCCTCCACTTT. Its translation: CASSLGWESSYNSPLHF.